A selection of T cell receptor beta chains follows, all from one sample in a study of cytomegalovirus exposure and HLA in healthy donors. The protocol was immunoSEQ multiplex PCR, while the TCRdb copy is restricted to in-frame clones and leaves out a portion. Found here are about 120,000 clones, 65% to 85% of them singletons; the top ten hold about 16%. What was sequenced was PBMCs. These receptor sequences come from a man aged 45-65 years in good health and CMV-seropositive. The CDR3 runs from the conserved cysteine through the conserved F or W. Each record gives: CDR3 length, V gene, J gene, D gene, clone size, CDR3 protein, CDR3 DNA. A D gene is named only where the DNA matches it firmly. Clone size is not always given. Where it is, it says once, few, many or a class for expanded clones.

18	TRBV5-6	TRBJ2-3	TRBD2	once	CASSFGLAGGPSTDTQYF	TGTGCCAGCAGCTTCGGACTAGCGGGGGGCCCTAGCACAGATACGCAGTATTTT
14	TRBV7-6	TRBJ2-1	.	.	CASSPNRAVNEQFF	TGTGCCAGCAGCCCCAACAGGGCAGTGAATGAGCAGTTCTTC
14	TRBV5-1	TRBJ1-2	TRBD1	few	CASSSTGGNYGYTF	TGCGCCAGCAGCTCAACAGGGGGGAACTATGGCTACACCTTC
15	TRBV10-2	TRBJ2-1	TRBD2	.	CASSFRLAGDNEQFF	TGCGCCAGCAGCTTCCGACTAGCGGGAGACAATGAGCAGTTCTTC
13	TRBV7-6	TRBJ1-4	.	few	CASSIHRDDTLFF	TGTGCCAGCAGCATCCACAGGGATGATACGCTGTTTTTT
16	TRBV10-1	TRBJ2-7	TRBD2	.	CASSGGTGTSTYEQYF	TGCGCCAGCAGTGGGGGGACCGGGACTAGCACCTACGAGCAGTACTTC
15	TRBV2	TRBJ1-1	TRBD1	.	CASTRDRNRNTEAFF	TGTGCCAGCACGAGGGACAGGAATAGGAACACTGAAGCTTTCTTT
15	TRBV10-3	TRBJ2-7	.	.	CAIGGTGISSYEQYF	TGTGCCATCGGGGGAACAGGGATTAGCTCCTACGAGCAGTACTTC
14	TRBV6-5	TRBJ1-1	TRBD1	.	CASSQTSVDRVAFF	TGTGCCAGCAGTCAGACGAGCGTAGACAGGGTTGCTTTCTTT
14	TRBV13	TRBJ2-5	TRBD2	.	CASLPSGRAETQYF	TGTGCCAGCTTGCCTAGCGGGAGGGCGGAGACCCAGTACTTC
14	TRBV5-1	TRBJ1-5	.	few	CASSDGQSNQPQHF	TGCGCCAGCAGCGATGGACAGAGCAATCAGCCCCAGCATTTT
15	TRBV6-6	TRBJ2-1	TRBD2	.	CASTKTSGGNNEQFF	TGTGCCAGCACTAAAACTAGCGGGGGTAACAATGAGCAGTTCTTC
14	TRBV5-6	TRBJ2-3	TRBD2	.	CASSSYTSGGIQYF	TGTGCCAGCAGCTCCTATACTAGCGGGGGTATCCAGTATTTT
15	TRBV6-6	TRBJ1-5	.	.	CASSSTGRDNQPQHF	TGTGCCAGCAGTTCCACAGGGAGGGACAATCAGCCCCAGCATTTT
15	TRBV7-2	TRBJ2-3	TRBD2	.	CASSFALAGVDTQYF	TGTGCCAGCAGCTTTGCGCTAGCGGGAGTGGATACGCAGTATTTT
15	TRBV5-5	TRBJ2-1	.	.	CASSLAGIPYNEQFF	TGTGCCAGCAGCTTGGCAGGGATCCCCTACAATGAGCAGTTCTTC
15	TRBV19	TRBJ2-7	.	.	CASSTVSGPSYEQYF	TGTGCCAGTAGTACGGTAAGCGGGCCTTCCTACGAGCAGTACTTC
15	TRBV6-5	TRBJ2-7	.	once	CASTATGTVGYEQYF	TGTGCCAGCACGGCAACAGGGACCGTAGGATACGAGCAGTACTTC
15	TRBV6-5	TRBJ1-1	TRBD1	.	CASRPQGGMNTEAFF	TGTGCCAGCAGGCCTCAGGGGGGCATGAACACTGAAGCTTTCTTT
15	TRBV7-2	TRBJ1-5	TRBD1	.	CASSLVGTENQPQHF	TGTGCCAGCAGCTTAGTAGGGACAGAGAATCAGCCCCAGCATTTT
14	TRBV6-5	TRBJ2-1	.	.	CASSSGLRPGEQFF	TGTGCCAGCAGTTCCGGCCTACGACCGGGGGAGCAGTTCTTC
15	TRBV6-5	TRBJ1-1	.	.	CASSTPAGGNTEAFF	TGTGCCAGCAGTACCCCGGCGGGGGGGAACACTGAAGCTTTCTTT
14	TRBV2	TRBJ1-1	.	.	CASSDSLMNTEAFF	TGTGCCAGCAGCGACAGCCTTATGAACACTGAAGCTTTCTTT
13	TRBV10-3	TRBJ1-1	TRBD1	.	CAIRGQGDTEAFF	TGTGCCATCAGGGGTCAGGGGGACACTGAAGCTTTCTTT
15	TRBV6-5	TRBJ1-1	TRBD1	.	CASTLGGQGGSVAFF	TGTGCCAGCACCTTAGGGGGACAGGGGGGGAGTGTAGCTTTCTTT
14	TRBV6-1	TRBJ1-5	.	.	CASSEGGYNQPQHF	TGTGCCAGCAGCGAAGGCGGATACAATCAGCCCCAGCATTTT
12	TRBV7-9	TRBJ2-3	.	.	CASSSGTPFLHF	TGTGCCAGCAGCTCCGGGACTCCTTTTTTGCATTTT
11	TRBV29-1	TRBJ1-4	.	.	CSAQGREKLFF	TGCAGCGCGCAGGGTAGGGAAAAACTGTTTTTT
19	TRBV2	TRBJ2-1	TRBD2	few	CASSDEWFGLAARFNEQFF	TGTGCCAGCAGTGATGAGTGGTTTGGGCTAGCGGCTCGATTCAATGAGCAGTTCTTC
16	TRBV19	TRBJ2-7	TRBD2	.	CASSTFGTSGLYEQYF	TGTGCCAGTAGTACCTTCGGGACTAGCGGACTCTACGAGCAGTACTTC
16	TRBV9	TRBJ2-1	TRBD2	.	CASSETSGRDGDEQFF	TGTGCCAGCAGCGAGACTAGCGGGCGTGACGGCGATGAGCAGTTCTTC